The subject of this entry is one T cell receptor beta chain. The target antigen is unknown. Some clones are missing from TCRdb's copy, which holds only in-frame ones; the method was immunoSEQ multiplex PCR. In the table there are tens of thousands of clones, around 90% of which are singletons. The entry originates in a study of lymphopenia after photon versus proton radiotherapy. Overall study findings and caveats: Better survival with proton therapy was suggested as possible, not demonstrated. Under photons, naive T cells and diversity fell while effector/memory populations rose. After the lymphocyte nadir, photon-treated repertoires showed oligoclonal expansion, especially of CD8+ Temra cells. Post-nadir TCR diversity decline inversely tracked overall survival among those who died.

The TCR comes from a woman aged 70-85 years with pancreatic cancer. Some clones in this sample may be carry-over from other donors' samples. The sample was peripheral blood, taken from a patient treated with proton-based radiotherapy.

CDR3 in DNA: TGTGCCAGCAGCCACGGTGGAGGTACGGAGCAGTTCTTC. It yields the protein CASSHGGGTEQFF. This rearrangement joins TRBV9 to TRBJ2-1, with TRBD2 as a possible D gene (5 bases). This CDR3 has 13 residues. Germline CDR1 is SGDLS and CDR2 is YYNGEE. Between the trimmed V and J ends, which lost 4 bases and 10 bases, there was a span of 15 bases.